The rows below give T cell receptor beta chains drawn from one sample of a study of T cell repertoires in ileal Crohn's disease. Method: immunoSEQ multiplex PCR; TCRdb's copy keeps in-frame clones and lacks some. The sample records approximately 15,000 clones, about 80% being singletons. The sequenced material came from ileal tissue. These receptors all stem from an adult with Crohn's disease. The CDR3 runs from the conserved cysteine through the conserved F or W. A D gene is named only where the DNA matches it firmly. Size is stated for part of the rows, as once, few or many counts, or as a class when the clone is expanded.

d_call	v_call	clone_size	j_call	cdr3_aa	cdr3_nt
NA	TRBV29-1	NA	TRBJ2-2	CSVVWAGTPGELFF	TGCAGCGTTGTTTGGGCGGGAACCCCCGGGGAGCTGTTTTTT
NA	TRBV4-1	NA	TRBJ1-1	CASSQVQGRYTEAFF	TGCGCCAGCAGCCAAGTTCAGGGGCGGTACACTGAAGCTTTCTTT
NA	TRBV19	NA	TRBJ1-2	CASNSQTNYGYTF	TGTGCCAGTAACAGTCAAACTAACTATGGCTACACCTTC
TRBD2	TRBV13	NA	TRBJ2-3	CASSPREGPDTQYF	TGTGCCAGCAGCCCCCGGGAGGGACCAGATACGCAGTATTTT
TRBD2	TRBV10-2	NA	TRBJ2-3	CASSGGGGSQYF	TGCGCCAGCAGTGGTGGCGGGGGGTCCCAGTATTTT
TRBD1	TRBV10-2	few	TRBJ1-2	CASRSSGTGEFRYGYTF	TGCGCCAGCAGATCCTCCGGGACAGGGGAATTCCGCTATGGCTACACCTTC
TRBD1	TRBV5-1	few	TRBJ2-3	CASSLGQGFTDTQYF	TGCGCCAGCAGCTTGGGACAGGGATTCACAGATACGCAGTATTTT
TRBD1	TRBV5-6	NA	TRBJ2-5	CASSFWDRRETQYF	TGTGCCAGCAGCTTTTGGGACAGGAGGGAGACCCAGTACTTC
NA	TRBV4-3	few	TRBJ1-5	CASSQDRVQPQHF	TGCGCCAGCAGCCAAGATCGGGTTCAGCCCCAGCATTTT
NA	TRBV5-6	NA	TRBJ2-1	CASSFVGAGSYNEQFF	TGTGCCAGCAGCTTCGTGGGAGCCGGATCCTACAATGAGCAGTTCTTC
TRBD1	TRBV5-4	NA	TRBJ1-2	CASSLRRTGGGYGYTF	TGTGCCAGCAGCTTGAGACGTACAGGGGGTGGCTATGGCTACACCTTC
NA	TRBV5-1	few	TRBJ1-4	CASSSDPRGGGEKLFF	TGCGCCAGCAGCTCCGATCCGAGGGGAGGTGGGGAAAAACTGTTTTTT
TRBD1	TRBV7-8	few	TRBJ1-2	CASSSNPGQGVVGYTF	TGTGCCAGCAGCTCAAATCCGGGACAGGGGGTGGTTGGCTACACCTTC
TRBD2	TRBV5-4	NA	TRBJ2-1	CASSLDGGRGIRSEQFF	TGTGCCAGCAGCTTGGATGGCGGGAGGGGTATCCGCAGTGAGCAGTTCTTC